These T cell receptor beta chains were read from a single sample in a study of control samples from healthy donors and cancer patients. Profiling relied on immunoSEQ multiplex PCR, and the TCRdb table lists in-frame clones only, not all of them. The sample contains 70,000 to 85,000 clones, around 92% of which appear only once. Sequencing was done on a sample of blood. Receptor source: a man aged 45-65 years in good health. CDR3s include the opening cysteine and the closing phenylalanine or tryptophan. D genes are given only for firm matches. Clone sizes are given selectively: once, few, many, or a class where the clone is expanded.

-	TRBV7-2	TRBJ2-5	-	CASNRGYQETQYF	TGTGCCAGCAACCGGGGGTACCAAGAGACCCAGTACTTC
-	TRBV2	TRBJ1-1	once	CASSYGASYPEAFF	TGTGCCAGCAGTTACGGGGCGAGTTATCCTGAAGCTTTCTTT
-	TRBV11-2	TRBJ1-1	-	CASSLGRVNTEAFF	TGTGCCAGCAGCTTAGGGAGGGTGAACACTGAAGCTTTCTTT
-	TRBV25-1	TRBJ1-2	-	CASSPDGGGFSYTF	TGTGCCAGCAGCCCCGATGGGGGAGGTTTTAGCTACACCTTC
-	TRBV30	TRBJ1-4	-	CAWSAGVPNEKLFF	TGTGCCTGGAGTGCGGGAGTTCCTAATGAAAAACTGTTTTTT
-	TRBV7-2	TRBJ1-1	-	CASSLKGGDEAFF	TGTGCCAGCAGCTTAAAAGGAGGGGATGAAGCTTTCTTT
-	TRBV5-4	TRBJ1-1	-	CASSKIKGGGTEAFF	TGTGCCAGCAGCAAGATAAAGGGGGGTGGCACTGAAGCTTTCTTT
-	TRBV4-1	TRBJ2-7	-	CASSQEAERNEQYF	TGCGCCAGCAGCCAAGAAGCGGAGAGGAACGAGCAGTACTTC
-	TRBV5-8	TRBJ1-5	-	CASSYRMGNQPQHF	TGTGCCAGCAGCTACCGTATGGGAAATCAGCCCCAGCATTTT
-	TRBV19	TRBJ1-1	-	CASSIAGAGTEAFF	TGTGCCAGTAGTATTGCTGGGGCGGGAACTGAAGCTTTCTTT
-	TRBV2	TRBJ1-2	-	CASSEFPKEGYGYTF	TGTGCCAGCAGTGAGTTTCCGAAGGAGGGCTATGGCTACACCTTC
TRBD1	TRBV5-6	TRBJ1-2	once	CASRKQGFDGYTF	TGTGCCAGCAGAAAACAGGGGTTTGATGGCTACACCTTC
-	TRBV6-1	TRBJ2-7	-	CASSESPTGFDF	TGTGCCAGCAGTGAAAGCCCCACAGGGTTTGACTTC
TRBD1	TRBV7-9	TRBJ1-2	-	CASSLQGRHGYTF	TGTGCCAGCAGCCTACAGGGGAGGCATGGCTACACCTTC
TRBD1	TRBV12-5	TRBJ1-1	-	CASGAGGWEAFF	TGTGCTAGTGGAGCAGGGGGATGGGAAGCTTTCTTT
-	TRBV7-2	TRBJ1-2	-	CASSRRGPGGLYGYTF	TGTGCCAGCAGCCGTAGGGGTCCCGGCGGCCTTTATGGCTACACCTTC
-	TRBV6-5	TRBJ1-2	-	CASSRGESGGYTF	TGTGCCAGCAGCCGCGGGGAGTCTGGGGGCTACACCTTC
-	TRBV6-5	TRBJ1-1	-	CASSYEGVTEAFF	TGTGCCAGCAGTTACGAGGGGGTCACTGAAGCTTTCTTT
TRBD2	TRBV12-5	TRBJ2-3	-	CASGPHSGGVTDTQYF	TGTGCTAGTGGACCCCATAGCGGGGGGGTGACAGATACGCAGTATTTT
-	TRBV7-8	TRBJ1-1	-	CAITPRGREAFF	TGTGCCATCACCCCCCGGGGGCGTGAAGCTTTCTTT
-	TRBV7-2	TRBJ2-1	-	CASSLLTGYNEQFF	TGTGCCAGCAGCTTACTCACTGGTTACAATGAGCAGTTCTTC
TRBD1	TRBV13	TRBJ2-2	-	CASSWGQTNTGELFF	TGTGCCAGCAGTTGGGGACAGACCAACACCGGGGAGCTGTTTTTT
-	TRBV5-1	TRBJ1-1	-	CASSLENSNTEAFF	TGCGCCAGCAGCTTGGAAAACTCGAACACTGAAGCTTTCTTT
TRBD1	TRBV12-5	TRBJ1-1	-	CASGLSTGTLTEAFF	TGTGCTAGTGGTCTATCGACAGGGACACTGACTGAAGCTTTCTTT